These 30 T cell receptor beta chains originate from one sample sequenced in a study of OX40 agonist ivuxolimab in advanced cancers. Only in-frame clones appear in the TCRdb table, and some are missing; sequencing was by immunoSEQ multiplex PCR. The table has approximately 160,000 clones, roughly 94% seen once. The material sequenced was CD4+ or CD8+ T cells sorted from blood, taken in a trial of the OX40 agonist ivuxolimab. These TCRs come from an adult with an advanced solid tumor such as melanoma, head and neck, liver or kidney cancer.

The rearrangement joins TRBV10-3 to TRBJ1-1; no clear D gene. Trimming left V 2 bases short and J 1 base short, with 8 bases between. The CDR3 runs to 14 residues. The germline gives CDR1 ENHRY, CDR2 SYGVKD. Here the CDR3 reads CAISERMSNTEAFF. CDR3 nucleotides: TGTGCCATCAGTGAGAGGATGTCGAACACTGAAGCTTTCTTT.

The chain employs TRBV28 and TRBJ1-2; TRBD1 might be the D (5 bases). The CDR3 consists of 16 residues. CDR1 is MDHEN and CDR2 is SYDVKM in the germline V gene. Trimming removed 2 bases from V and 4 bases from J, with 17 bases in between. CDR3 in DNA: TGTGCCAGCAGTTTAGGGGGACGGTATATCGGCTATGGCTACACCTTC. It specifies CASSLGGRYIGYGYTF.

The rearrangement joins TRBV5-4 to TRBJ1-6; D is undetermined. This CDR3 has 12 amino acids. The V end was cut by 7 bases, the J end by 6 bases, with 8 bases between. The germline gives CDR1 SGHNT, CDR2 YYREEE (reference sequence). The CDR3 protein is CASRVGNSPLHF. The CDR3 DNA reads as TGTGCCAGCCGGGTGGGTAATTCACCCCTCCACTTT.

This chain joins TRBV19 and TRBJ1-5; D not resolved. Germline CDR1 is LNHDA and CDR2 is SQIVND (reference sequence). The V end was cut by 4 bases, the J end by 10 bases, with 11 bases between. The CDR3 covers 12 residues. This CDR3 reads CASSRVSPPQHF. The CDR3 DNA reads TGTGCCAGTAGTAGGGTGAGTCCTCCCCAGCATTTT.

The chain recombines TRBV20-1 with TRBJ1-2; D gene uncertain. Trimming stripped 0 bases from V and 5 bases from J, with 4 bases between. There are 11 residues in the CDR3. Germline V gives CDR1 DFQATT, CDR2 SNEGSKA (reference sequence). The CDR3 region has the DNA TGCAGTGCTAGAGAGGGGTATGGCTACACCTTC. This translates into CSAREGYGYTF.

The DNA for the CDR3 is TGTGCCAGCATAAAGGAAATGGGCACTGAAGCTTTCTTT. This sequence encodes CASIKEMGTEAFF. The rearrangement links TRBV2 to TRBJ1-1; D unclear. The CDR3 is 13 amino acids. V lost 7 bases and J 4 bases, leaving 13 bases between the germline ends. CDR1 is SNHLY and CDR2 is FYNNEI in the germline V gene.

The chain joins TRBV6-6 to TRBJ1-2; D is possibly TRBD1 (5 bases). The V and J ends lost 2 bases and 2 bases respectively, with 9 bases between them. This CDR3 has 14 residues. The V gene's germline CDR1 is MNHNY and CDR2 SVGAGI (reference sequence). The CDR3 bases are TGTGCCAGCAGTTACATACAGGAGAACTATGGCTACACCTTC. It codes for CASSYIQENYGYTF.

The V gene is TRBV9, the J gene TRBJ2-5; 12 positions match TRBD1. The CDR3 has 14 amino acids. Germline V gives CDR1 SGDLS, CDR2 YYNGEE. J gave up 5 bases and V 4 bases, and 3 bases lay outside the gene matches. This CDR3 is CASSPGQGAETQYF. CDR3 nucleotides: TGTGCCAGCAGCCCGGGACAGGGGGCTGAGACCCAGTACTTC.

This chain joins TRBV28 and TRBJ1-3; D gene unclear. CDR3 size: 14 residues. Trimming cost V 10 bases and J 7 bases, with 20 bases left between them. Germline V gene data show CDR1 as MDHEN and CDR2 as SYDVKM. The chain's CDR3 is CATLSAALVNTIYF. The CDR3 region has the DNA TGTGCCACCCTATCCGCCGCCTTAGTGAACACCATATATTTT.

This clone was counted between two and nine times. This rearrangement joins TRBV18 to TRBJ2-4; 7 bases are shared with TRBD1. The V segment lost 1 base and the J segment 2 bases; nucleotides outside the gene matches: 8. The CDR3 spans 17 residues. From germline, CDR1 is KGHSH and CDR2 LQKENI. The CDR3 sequence: CASSPLARGYPKNIQYF. The CDR3, as DNA: TGTGCCAGCTCACCACTCGCCAGGGGGTATCCCAAAAACATTCAGTACTTC.

The chain employs TRBV9 and TRBJ2-1; the match to TRBD2 covers 12 bases. The V gene end was trimmed by 2 bases and the J gene end by 6 bases; junction bases not matched to a gene: 3. This CDR3 contains 15 residues. Germline lookup yields CDR1 SGDLS and CDR2 YYNGEE. The CDR3, as DNA: TGTGCCAGCAGCGTCCTAGCGGGAGGGTCCAATGAGCAGTTCTTC. As protein: CASSVLAGGSNEQFF.

The CDR3: CASSVSPGLAGGQGEQFF. The DNA of the CDR3 is TGTGCCAGCAGCGTGAGCCCGGGACTAGCGGGGGGGCAAGGTGAGCAGTTCTTC. This rearrangement joins TRBV7-2 to TRBJ2-1, with 16 positions matching TRBD2. Germline CDR1 is SGHTA and CDR2 is FQGNSA. The CDR3 extends over 18 amino acids. V shed 5 bases and J 9 bases; nucleotides not matched to a gene: 13.

The J gene is TRBJ2-5, the V gene TRBV7-9, with D possibly TRBD1 on 5 matching bases. TRBJ2-7 explains the end of the DNA better; the J call may be wrong. The germline CDR1 and CDR2 sequences are SEHNR and FQNEAQ (reference sequence). This CDR3 has 13 amino acids. CDR3 in DNA: TGTGCCAGCAGCTTAGTAGCAGGGTACGAGCAGTACTTC. Protein: CASSLVAGYEQYF.

This clone was picked up a small number of times. This rearrangement joins TRBV28 to TRBJ2-3, with TRBD2 matching over 12 bases. CDR3 length equals 17 residues. Trimming took 4 bases from V and 6 from J; bases not matched to a gene: 11. Germline V CDR1 and CDR2: MDHEN, SYDVKM. The CDR3 DNA follows: TGTGCCAGCAGTTCCCCGGTGCTAGCGGGAGGGCGGGATACGCAGTATTTT. Encoded protein: CASSSPVLAGGRDTQYF.

This clone was recorded only once. V gene TRBV6-1 combines with J gene TRBJ1-1; tentative D call: TRBD1 (6 bases). Trimming shortened V by 10 bases and J by 11 bases, and 23 bases separated the two germline ends. CDR1 is MNHNS and CDR2 is SASEGT in the germline V gene. The CDR3 is 13 amino acids. The CDR3 coding sequence is TGTGCCACCAGAGGACAATCGCCGGGGGCGGCTTTCTTT. Amino acids: CATRGQSPGAAFF.

CDR3 DNA: TGTGCCAGCTCACCAGGGGGGGGGTATAATGAAAAACTGTTTTTT. Translating it yields CASSPGGGYNEKLFF. The rearrangement links TRBV18 to TRBJ1-4, with D perhaps TRBD1 (5 bases). The CDR3 contains 15 residues. Trimming left V 2 bases short and J 4 bases short, with 11 bases between. Germline V gene sequence: CDR1 KGHSH, CDR2 LQKENI.

This chain links TRBV5-1 with TRBJ1-6; TRBD1 might be the D (6 bases). The CDR3 is 16 amino acids. V was pared by 3 bases and J by 0 bases, with 10 bases between. CDR1 SGHRS and CDR2 YFSETQ come from the germline V gene. CDR3 nucleotides: TGCGCCAGCAGCTCTGGACAGAGCTCCTATAATTCACCCCTCCACTTT. Translated: CASSSGQSSYNSPLHF.

The chain employs TRBV18 and TRBJ2-7, with D perhaps TRBD2 (6 bases). Deletions cut 3 bases from V and 0 bases from J, with 12 bases between. Germline V gives CDR1 KGHSH, CDR2 LQKENI. The CDR3 is 15 residues long. The CDR3 protein is CASSPQEGLSYEQYF. CDR3 nucleotide sequence: TGTGCCAGCTCACCTCAGGAGGGCCTCTCCTACGAGCAGTACTTC.

This chain joins TRBV7-3 and TRBJ2-1; a weak D match, TRBD2 (5 bases). V lost 1 base, J lost 6 bases, and 7 bases lay in between. The CDR3 spans 13 residues. The germline V gene has CDR1 SGHTA and CDR2 FQGTGA. The CDR3 DNA is TGTGCCAGCAGCTTAATTAGCGCCAATGAGCAGTTCTTC. This translates into CASSLISANEQFF.

The chain recombines TRBV4-3 with TRBJ1-4; D not resolved. The V gene's germline CDR1 is LGHNA and CDR2 YSLEER. Trimming left V 1 base short and J 8 bases short, with 8 bases between. The CDR3 sequence is 13 residues long. CDR3 DNA sequence: TGCGCCAGCAGCCAAGTACTACGGGAAAAACTGTTTTTT. It specifies CASSQVLREKLFF.

The rearrangement uses TRBV29-1 and TRBJ1-6; D is ambiguous. V was trimmed by 6 bases and J by 3 bases, leaving 9 bases between them. CDR1 is SQVTM, CDR2 ANQGSEA, per germline. The CDR3 is made up of 13 amino acids. This CDR3 is CSVAADYNSPLHF. CDR3 in DNA: TGCAGCGTGGCAGCGGACTATAATTCACCCCTCCACTTT.

The chain couples TRBV6-1 to TRBJ2-4; tentative D call: TRBD2 (6 bases). Germline V gene data show CDR1 as MNHNS and CDR2 as SASEGT. Deletions cut 3 bases from V and 0 bases from J, with 21 bases between. The CDR3 loop spans 19 amino acids. The CDR3 reads CASSEWGLAEMLAKNIQYF. CDR3 nucleotide sequence: TGTGCCAGCAGTGAGTGGGGACTCGCCGAGATGCTAGCCAAAAACATTCAGTACTTC.

This clone was counted a single time. The chain recombines TRBV7-2 with TRBJ2-1; 7 bases line up with TRBD2. The trim removed 6 bases at V and 8 bases at J, leaving 10 bases unmatched. Germline lookup yields CDR1 SGHTA and CDR2 FQGNSA. This CDR3 spans 14 amino acids. CDR3 sequence reads: CASSKGRAVDEQFF. In nucleotides, the CDR3 is TGTGCCAGCAGTAAGGGGAGGGCCGTCGATGAGCAGTTCTTC.

The chain combines TRBV21-1 with TRBJ2-1; the DNA was not used to check the table's D call, TRBD1. TRBV21-1 is a known pseudogene. The CDR3 totals 17 residues. DNA for the CDR3: TGTGCCAGCAGCAAAGGGGCGAGAACAAGATCCTACAATGAGCAGTTCTTC. Encoded protein: CASSKGARTRSYNEQFF.

The chain links TRBV19 to TRBJ2-7; 12 bases fit TRBD2. The trim removed 8 bases at V and 7 bases at J, leaving 6 bases unmatched. The CDR3 totals 13 residues. CDR1 is LNHDA, CDR2 SQIVND, per germline (reference sequence). The DNA of the CDR3 is TGTGCCAGTGGGACTAGCGGGTGGTCGGAGCAGTACTTC. Translated, it gives CASGTSGWSEQYF.

The V and J genes are TRBV15 and TRBJ2-5; D unresolved. CDR1 and CDR2 (germline): LNHNV, YYDKDF (reference sequence). The V gene lost 6 bases and the J gene lost 4 bases, with 12 bases spanning the gap. The CDR3 contains 13 residues. CDR3 in amino acids: CATRASGVETQYF. The CDR3 DNA follows: TGTGCCACCAGAGCGAGTGGGGTAGAGACCCAGTACTTC.

The chain has TRBV5-1 and TRBJ2-7; unclear D gene. V lost 4 bases, J lost 2 bases, and 16 bases lay in between. Looked up from germline, CDR1 is SGHRS and CDR2 is YFSETQ. The CDR3 is 15 residues long. The CDR3, as DNA: TGCGCCAGCAGCACCGAAGGCGGTTTCACCTACGAGCAGTACTTC. It codes for CASSTEGGFTYEQYF.

The rearrangement joins TRBV4-3 to TRBJ1-5, with 7 bases matching TRBD1. The V gene end was trimmed by 2 bases and the J gene end by 2 bases; junction bases not matched to a gene: 3. Germline loops: CDR1 LGHNA, CDR2 YSLEER. The CDR3 consists of 15 residues. CDR3 protein: CASSQHTGGNQPQHF. As DNA, the CDR3 is TGCGCCAGCAGCCAACACACAGGGGGCAATCAGCCCCAGCATTTT.

Only a few counts were recorded for this clone. V usage is TRBV19 and J usage is TRBJ1-3; D uncertain. CDR3 length equals 14 residues. V was pared by 7 bases and J by 0 bases, with 10 bases between. The germline V gene encodes CDR1 LNHDA and CDR2 SQIVND (reference sequence). CDR3 nucleotides: TGTGCCAGTAATAAGAGGAACTCTGGAAACACCATATATTTT. Its protein product is CASNKRNSGNTIYF.

The genes are TRBV5-8 and TRBJ2-1; the match to TRBD1 covers 11 bases. This CDR3 is built from 16 residues. Trimming cost V 5 bases and J 1 base; bases outside gene matches: 5. Per germline, CDR1 SGHTS and CDR2 YDEGEE. As DNA, the CDR3 is TGTGCCAGCAGTGGACAGGGGGCGATTTCCTACAATGAGCAGTTCTTC. It codes for CASSGQGAISYNEQFF.